One sample yielded the 11 T cell receptor beta chains listed below, sequenced in a study of CD8 T cells in ankylosing spondylitis. Study findings and constraints: Seemingly distinctive of ankylosing spondylitis blood was a TCR beta motif formed by eight highly homologous variants.

No cognate antigen is known for these TCRs. TCRdb re-called the 5' RACE reads with MiXCR, one entry per CDR3 protein. The profile shows about 330,000 distinct CDR3 sequences, around 8% of them singletons. Sequenced input: blood, either unsorted or a sorted T cell fraction (not recorded which). These TCRs come from a male donor with ankylosing spondylitis.

This clonotype was seen repeatedly, ten times or more. The chain employs TRBV20-1 and TRBJ1-1, with D unresolved. There are 12 residues in the CDR3. V was clipped by 1 base and J by 1 base, with 4 bases between them. Germline CDR1 DFQATT, CDR2 SNEGSKA (reference sequence). For the CDR3, the DNA is TGCAGTGCTAGAGTCGGGAACACTGAAGCTTTCTTT. It translates to CSARVGNTEAFF.

This clonotype has just a few counts. The chain has TRBV5-1 and TRBJ1-6; D is perhaps TRBD1 (6 bases). This CDR3 spans 14 amino acids. Trimming cost V 4 bases and J 14 bases, with 19 bases left between them. The germline V gene encodes CDR1 SGHRS and CDR2 YFSETQ. CDR3 coding DNA: TGCGCCAGCAGCCCCCGACAGGCTGGGGGGGCCCTCCACTTT. Translating it yields CASSPRQAGGALHF.

This chain links TRBV5-5 with TRBJ2-7, with no clear D. Trimming took 4 bases from V and 1 from J, leaving 12 bases between them. CDR1 and CDR2 (germline): SGHKS, YYEKEE (reference sequence). The length of the CDR3 is 14 residues. The DNA for the CDR3 is TGTGCCAGCAGCGGAAGGCCCGAATCCTACGAGCAGTACTTC. Amino acids: CASSGRPESYEQYF. Looking up the rest from reference TRBV5-5 and TRBJ2-7 gives the full variable domain: DAGVTQSPTHLIKTRGQQVTLRCSPISGHKSVSWYQQVLGQGPQFIFQYYEKEERGRGNFPDRFSARQFPNYSSELNVNALLLGDSALYLCASSGRPESYEQYFGPGTRLTVT.

This chain joins TRBV10-1 and TRBJ2-3; D ambiguous. The germline V and J ends were trimmed by 4 bases and 5 bases, with 13 bases remaining between them. The CDR3 has 14 amino acids. The germline V gene has CDR1 WNHNN and CDR2 SYGVQD (reference sequence). The CDR3 spells CASSGPGRKDTQYF. The CDR3, as DNA: TGCGCCAGCAGTGGCCCGGGTCGAAAAGATACGCAGTATTTT.

This clonotype was detected ten times or more. The chain couples TRBV3-1 to TRBJ2-1; 9 bases line up with TRBD2. Germline V gives CDR1 LGHDT, CDR2 YNNKEL (reference sequence). This CDR3 has 16 amino acids. Losses at the gene ends were 6 bases for V and 6 bases for J; bases not matched to a gene: 12. CDR3 amino acids: CASSRYLAGDLNEQFF. The CDR3 DNA reads as TGTGCCAGCAGTCGGTACTTAGCGGGAGATCTCAATGAGCAGTTCTTC.

This clonotype was picked up many times. This chain's CDR3 is CSARDGLAGDADTQYF. CDR3 in DNA: TGCAGTGCTAGAGATGGCCTAGCGGGAGACGCAGATACGCAGTATTTT. V and J are TRBV20-1 and TRBJ2-3; 10 nucleotides match TRBD2. This CDR3 has 16 residues. Trimming at V came to 0 bases and at J to 4 bases, leaving 7 bases not matched to a gene. CDR1 DFQATT and CDR2 SNEGSKA come from the germline V gene (reference sequence).

This clonotype was observed many times. V gene TRBV6-4 combines with J gene TRBJ2-1; 9 nucleotides agree with TRBD2. With V trimmed by 0 bases and J by 4 bases, 4 bases remained unmatched. The CDR3 runs 16 residues. Germline values: CDR1 MRHNA, CDR2 SNTAGT. CDR3 DNA sequence: TGTGCCAGCAGTGACTCGATGCGGGGGGGGTACAATGAGCAGTTCTTC. This sequence encodes CASSDSMRGGYNEQFF.

This clonotype was counted many times. J is TRBJ2-2 and V is TRBV12-5; D unclear. The CDR3 is 12 residues long. Trimming cost V 6 bases and J 7 bases, with 9 bases left between them. Germline lookup yields CDR1 LGHNT and CDR2 FRNRAP. As DNA, the CDR3 is TGTGCTAGTGGCAATACCTACGGGGAGCTGTTTTTT. This codes for CASGNTYGELFF.

This clonotype was counted between two and nine times. This chain uses TRBV5-1 with TRBJ1-1; TRBD1 matches 7 bases. Germline V CDR1 and CDR2: SGHRS, YFSETQ. The J segment lost 5 bases and the V segment lost 2 bases, leaving 9 bases of the junction unmatched. The CDR3 sequence is 15 residues long. The CDR3 here is CASSFAEGAVTEAFF. Written as DNA, the CDR3 is TGCGCCAGCAGCTTTGCCGAGGGGGCCGTTACTGAAGCTTTCTTT.

This clonotype was recorded at least ten times. The chain recombines TRBV3-1 with TRBJ2-3; D might be TRBD2 (6 bases). This CDR3 is built from 15 residues. Trimming cost V 4 bases and J 2 bases, with 13 bases left between them. Germline V gives CDR1 LGHDT, CDR2 YNNKEL (reference sequence). The CDR3 here is CASSPTGDPTDTQYF. CDR3 coding DNA: TGTGCCAGCAGCCCCACGGGGGACCCCACAGATACGCAGTATTTT.

CDR3 in amino acids: CASSWTGFPYEQYF. CDR3 in DNA: TGTGCCAGCAGCTGGACAGGGTTTCCCTACGAGCAGTACTTC. V is TRBV7-9 and J is TRBJ2-7, with 8 bases that match TRBD1. V was pared by 4 bases and J by 2 bases, with 4 bases of the junction left unmatched. Germline V gene sequence: CDR1 SEHNR, CDR2 FQNEAQ (reference sequence). The CDR3 covers 14 residues.